These T cell receptor beta chains were read from a single sample in a study of T cell changes during pregnancy in multiple sclerosis. Some clones are missing from TCRdb's copy, which holds only in-frame ones; the method was immunoSEQ multiplex PCR. The sample lists tens of thousands of clones, 80% to 95% seen once, with 0.47% in the top ten. The sample in question was CD4+ T cells from peripheral blood mononuclear cells, obtained in the second trimester of pregnancy. The receptors were gathered from a female donor with multiple sclerosis, enrolled in a pregnancy study. Both conserved end residues are part of each CDR3. D genes are given only for firm matches. Clone size is given for some rows only: seen once, a few or many times, or a class if the clone is expanded.

d_gene | j_gene | v_gene | abundance | CDR3aa | CDR3nt
NA | TRBJ1-1 | TRBV5-1 | NA | CASSSRGGAVRTEAFF | TGCGCCAGCAGCTCCCGGGGGGGGGCGGTACGGACTGAAGCTTTCTTT
TRBD1 | TRBJ1-6 | TRBV19 | NA | CASGRTGYNSPLHF | TGTGCCAGTGGTAGGACAGGGTACAATTCACCCCTCCACTTT
NA | TRBJ2-5 | TRBV4-3 | NA | CASSQDWDSGLATQYF | TGCGCCAGCAGCCAAGATTGGGATAGCGGCCTGGCGACCCAGTACTTC
TRBD1 | TRBJ2-3 | TRBV5-1 | NA | CASRVTGGADTQYF | TGCGCCAGCAGGGTGACAGGGGGCGCAGATACGCAGTATTTT
TRBD2 | TRBJ2-2 | TRBV27 | NA | CASSLSSGRVSGELFF | TGTGCCAGCAGTTTATCTAGCGGGAGGGTTTCCGGGGAGCTGTTTTTT
TRBD1 | TRBJ1-2 | TRBV28 | NA | CASTHRGLYGYTF | TGTGCCAGCACTCACAGGGGGTTATATGGCTACACCTTC
NA | TRBJ1-2 | TRBV7-2 | NA | CASSRPGRYGYTF | TGTGCCAGCAGCCGACCAGGGCGATATGGCTACACCTTC
TRBD1 | TRBJ2-3 | TRBV28 | NA | CASSFYPWTGPGSDTQYF | TGTGCCAGCAGTTTCTATCCATGGACAGGGCCAGGATCAGATACGCAGTATTTT
TRBD2 | TRBJ2-1 | TRBV4-1 | NA | CASSFTKGGRLNEQFF | TGCGCCAGCAGCTTCACAAAGGGCGGGAGGCTCAATGAGCAGTTCTTC
TRBD2 | TRBJ2-3 | TRBV9 | once | CASSVGQRGSTDTQYF | TGTGCCAGCAGCGTAGGCCAGCGGGGGAGCACAGATACGCAGTATTTT
TRBD1 | TRBJ2-5 | TRBV28 | once | CASSYRGAETQYF | TGTGCCAGCAGTTACAGGGGGGCAGAGACCCAGTACTTC
TRBD1 | TRBJ2-1 | TRBV7-3 | NA | CASSITGDNEQFF | TGTGCCAGCAGCATAACAGGGGACAATGAGCAGTTCTTC
NA | TRBJ2-2 | TRBV7-2 | NA | CASSLLRGTGELFF | TGTGCCAGCAGCCTACTCCGGGGAACCGGGGAGCTGTTTTTT
TRBD1 | TRBJ1-5 | TRBV19 | few | CASSIDGANRGGQPQHF | TGTGCCAGTAGTATAGATGGCGCTAACAGGGGTGGTCAGCCCCAGCATTTT
TRBD1 | TRBJ1-1 | TRBV18 | NA | CASSSRGPATEAFF | TGTGCCAGCTCATCCAGGGGGCCGGCGACTGAAGCTTTCTTT
NA | TRBJ1-2 | TRBV6-5 | NA | CAIADSFYGYTF | TGTGCCATCGCCGATAGCTTCTATGGCTACACCTTC
NA | TRBJ2-2 | TRBV9 | NA | CASSVVPGVSGELFF | TGTGCCAGCAGCGTAGTACCCGGGGTATCCGGGGAGCTGTTTTTT
NA | TRBJ1-6 | TRBV18 | NA | CASSGSTAGHNSPLHF | TGTGCCAGCTCGGGGAGCACGGCAGGACATAATTCACCCCTCCACTTT
NA | TRBJ2-2 | TRBV6-6 | NA | CASSYIGTENTGELFF | TGTGCCAGCAGTTATATTGGGACTGAGAACACCGGGGAGCTGTTTTTT
TRBD2 | TRBJ2-3 | TRBV5-4 | NA | CASSLRTSGGRGDTQYF | TGTGCCAGCAGCTTGAGGACTAGCGGGGGCCGAGGAGATACGCAGTATTTT
TRBD1 | TRBJ2-3 | TRBV6-6 | NA | CASTRQGQDTQYF | TGTGCCAGCACTCGACAGGGCCAAGATACGCAGTATTTT
NA | TRBJ2-7 | TRBV7-9 | NA | CASSFDWGPHEQYF | TGTGCCAGCAGCTTCGATTGGGGGCCCCACGAGCAGTACTTC
NA | TRBJ1-1 | TRBV7-9 | NA | CASSPFLNTEAFF | TGTGCCAGCAGCCCCTTCCTGAACACTGAAGCTTTCTTT
TRBD2 | TRBJ2-1 | TRBV10-3 | NA | CAISEGLAGGSEQFF | TGTGCCATCAGTGAAGGTCTAGCGGGAGGGAGTGAGCAGTTCTTC
NA | TRBJ1-6 | TRBV5-1 | once | CASSLDGFSPLHF | TGCGCCAGCAGCTTGGACGGTTTTTCCCCCCTCCACTTT
TRBD2 | TRBJ2-1 | TRBV5-8 | NA | CASSLALARQFF | TGTGCCAGCAGCTTGGCACTAGCGAGACAGTTCTTC
TRBD2 | TRBJ2-2 | TRBV11-2 | NA | CASSLARTSGSNTGELFF | TGTGCCAGCAGCTTAGCCAGGACTAGCGGGAGCAACACCGGGGAGCTGTTTTTT
TRBD2 | TRBJ2-1 | TRBV18 | NA | CASSPPAGTSGRNEQFF | TGTGCCAGCTCACCACCGGCAGGGACTAGTGGGCGCAATGAGCAGTTCTTC
TRBD1 | TRBJ1-2 | TRBV18 | few | CASSPGTGESYTF | TGTGCCAGCTCACCGGGGACAGGGGAGAGCTACACCTTC
NA | TRBJ2-1 | TRBV9 | NA | CASSTLGEQFF | TGTGCCAGCAGCACCCTCGGTGAGCAGTTCTTC
NA | TRBJ1-1 | TRBV6-6 | few | CASSPRSGTEAFF | TGTGCCAGCAGTCCCCGGTCGGGCACTGAAGCTTTCTTT
NA | TRBJ2-1 | TRBV9 | NA | CASSVSTDLSNEQFF | TGTGCCAGCAGCGTTTCGACGGACTTGAGCAATGAGCAGTTCTTC
TRBD1 | TRBJ2-7 | TRBV7-2 | NA | CASSLGSWDRGSEQYF | TGTGCCAGCAGCTTAGGTTCCTGGGACAGGGGTTCCGAGCAGTACTTC
TRBD1 | TRBJ2-1 | TRBV11-2 | once | CASSQDRVGKNEQFF | TGTGCCAGCAGCCAGGACAGGGTGGGTAAGAATGAGCAGTTCTTC
NA | TRBJ2-2 | TRBV11-3 | NA | CASSLGLDWATGELFF | TGTGCCAGCAGCTTAGGCCTGGACTGGGCCACCGGGGAGCTGTTTTTT
TRBD2 | TRBJ2-5 | TRBV19 | NA | CASSWLAGETQYF | TGTGCCAGTAGTTGGTTAGCGGGAGAGACCCAGTACTTC
TRBD1 | TRBJ2-7 | TRBV10-3 | NA | CAITERQGQGINYEQYF | TGTGCCATCACTGAGCGACAAGGACAGGGGATAAACTACGAGCAGTACTTC
NA | TRBJ2-7 | TRBV5-5 | NA | CASTWGVGGSYEQYF | TGTGCCAGCACGTGGGGGGTAGGGGGCAGCTACGAGCAGTACTTC
NA | TRBJ2-3 | TRBV7-6 | NA | CASSLGTNTDTQYF | TGTGCCAGCAGCTTAGGGACAAACACAGATACGCAGTATTTT